The clone carrying this T cell receptor (beta chain) was counted a few times. Its antigen remains unknown. The CDR3 length is 12 residues. From germline, CDR1 is MNHEY and CDR2 SVGAGI. V lost 6 bases to trimming and J lost 3 bases, with 9 bases between them. This sample's TCRbeta library carried unique molecular identifier barcodes. Via MiXCR, TCRdb re-called the PCR reads, giving one row per CDR3 protein. This sample yields hundreds of thousands of distinct CDR3 sequences, of which 7.5% to 9.5% are seen a single time; less than 40% belongs to the top ten. The record originates from a study of T-cell reconstitution after alpha-beta-depleted transplantation in children. Study-wide results and limits: Reported findings indicate that, about two months after transplant, alpha-beta T cells came from several hundred expanded clones, which were derived from non-depleted graft cells. The origin of high day-60 TCRbeta diversity in some patients lay in surviving recipient T cells and thymic progenitors. It was newly produced T cells that mostly accounted for T-cell counts and diversity one year after transplant.

The gene calls are TRBV6-5 and TRBJ2-7; D gene ambiguous. This TCR was recovered from a male patient aged 2 to 9 who had a stem cell transplant for acute myeloid leukemia, so the T cells may come from the graft donor. Sequences were derived from PBMCs, mostly from graft donor cells, sampled 360 days after TCRalphabeta/CD19-depleted stem cell transplant. This CDR3 is CASSQNSYEQYF. The CDR3 DNA is TGTGCCAGCAGCCAAAACAGCTACGAGCAGTACTTC.